Below, 19 T cell receptor beta chains from the same sample are listed, as sequenced in a study of Tregs in tolerant kidney transplant recipients. Sequencing was performed with immunoSEQ multiplex PCR; in TCRdb, only in-frame clones are kept and a portion is missing. The sample includes under 95,000 clones, 85% to 95% seen only once; the top ten take approximately 0.37%. The sequenced sample was Tregs from blood, obtained before the transplant. These receptors all stem from a human donor who received a combined kidney and bone marrow transplant.

This clone has a handful of counts. This chain links TRBV5-1 with TRBJ2-7; D is perhaps TRBD1 or TRBD2 (6 bases each). Germline V gives CDR1 SGHRS, CDR2 YFSETQ. The CDR3 has 16 residues. Trimming removed 6 bases at V and 6 bases at J, with 25 bases between. The CDR3 nucleotides read TGCGCCAGCACGCCGGTGGACAGTTCCTTGGGGGGCGAGCAGTACTTC. Amino acid sequence: CASTPVDSSLGGEQYF.

The chain links TRBV4-2 to TRBJ1-2; D is undetermined. V gave up 0 bases and J gave up 2 bases, with 10 bases separating them. CDR3 length equals 15 residues. CDR1 is LGHNA and CDR2 is YNFKEQ in the germline V gene. The DNA of the CDR3 is TGTGCCAGCAGCCAAGATACTGATAGAAACTATGGCTACACCTTC. This encodes CASSQDTDRNYGYTF.

This clone has just one count. The rearrangement joins TRBV15 to TRBJ2-3; D is perhaps TRBD1 (6 bases). The CDR3 spans 15 residues. V was clipped by 0 bases and J by 1 base, with 8 bases between them. Germline V CDR1 and CDR2: LNHNV, YYDKDF (reference sequence). The CDR3 protein is CATSRDRQGTDTQYF. CDR3 nucleotides: TGTGCCACCAGCAGAGATCGACAGGGCACAGATACGCAGTATTTT.

This clone was seen a single time. The chain has TRBV2 and TRBJ1-1; possibly TRBD1 for D (6 bases). This CDR3 spans 15 amino acids. Germline loops: CDR1 SNHLY, CDR2 FYNNEI. V was shortened by 7 bases and J by 1 base, with 16 bases between the two germline ends. The CDR3 nucleotides read TGTGCCAGCACCCGATGGGGGGCTGGGAACACTGAAGCTTTCTTT. Protein sequence: CASTRWGAGNTEAFF.

J is TRBJ1-4 and V is TRBV7-2; D not resolved. The germline V gene has CDR1 SGHTA and CDR2 FQGNSA. The CDR3 sequence is 14 residues long. Between the trimmed V and J ends, which lost 5 bases and 4 bases, there was a span of 11 bases. CDR3 residues: CASSLNTVNEKLFF. CDR3 in DNA: TGTGCCAGCAGCCTCAACACGGTTAATGAAAAACTGTTTTTT.

The chain joins TRBV9 to TRBJ2-3; D is uncertain. Germline V lookup: CDR1 SGDLS, CDR2 YYNGEE. The length of the CDR3 is 12 residues. The V end lost 1 base, the J end lost 5 bases, and 5 bases lay between the germline ends. As DNA, the CDR3 is TGTGCCAGCAGCGTATTGGGAGATACGCAGTATTTT. Translated, it gives CASSVLGDTQYF.

This sequence joins TRBV27 and TRBJ2-2; 7 bases fit TRBD1. Germline V lookup: CDR1 MNHEY, CDR2 SMNVEV (reference sequence). Trimming at V came to 3 bases and at J to 1 base, leaving 5 bases not matched to a gene. CDR3 length: 16 residues. The CDR3 DNA follows: TGTGCCAGCAGTTTCATACAGGGGTGGAACACCGGGGAGCTGTTTTTT. This sequence encodes CASSFIQGWNTGELFF.

J is TRBJ2-3 and V is TRBV4-2; TRBD2 matches 9 bases. The ends lost 0 bases at V and 1 base at J; junction bases unmatched: 5. The CDR3 loop spans 17 amino acids. Germline V gene sequence: CDR1 LGHNA, CDR2 YNFKEQ. The CDR3 here is CASSQDLGGRGTDTQYF. For the CDR3, the DNA is TGTGCCAGCAGCCAAGATCTTGGCGGGAGGGGCACAGATACGCAGTATTTT.

To note about this clone: Distinct nucleotide sequences in the sample also encode this CDR3. The chain is built from TRBV29-1 and TRBJ2-1; no clear D gene. The germline V gene has CDR1 SQVTM and CDR2 ANQGSEA. The CDR3 sequence is 10 residues long. Here the CDR3 DNA reads TGCAGTGCCTCCTACAATGAGCAGTTCTTC. Translated, it gives CSASYNEQFF.

The sample holds one count of this clone. This chain uses TRBV4-1 with TRBJ2-2; 7 bases match TRBD2. This CDR3 region has 15 residues. Germline CDR1 is MGHRA and CDR2 is YSYEKL. V shed 4 bases, J shed 0 bases, and the junction held 2 bases outside the gene matches. The CDR3 DNA is TGCGCCAGCAGCCCCCTAGCGGCGAACACCGGGGAGCTGTTTTTT. This translates into CASSPLAANTGELFF.

This chain links TRBV19 with TRBJ2-5, with TRBD1 matching 8 bases. Germline CDR1 and CDR2: LNHDA and SQIVND (reference sequence). V trimming: 5 bases; J trimming: 4 bases; junction bases outside the gene matches: 3. This CDR3 region has 13 residues. The CDR3 here is CASSPQGAETQYF. The CDR3 DNA sequence: TGTGCCAGTAGTCCCCAGGGGGCAGAGACCCAGTACTTC.

V and J are TRBV6-1 and TRBJ1-4, with D unresolved. CDR1 and CDR2 from the germline V gene are MNHNS and SASEGT. The CDR3 sequence is 13 residues long. Trimming cost V 8 bases and J 5 bases, with 12 bases left between them. The CDR3 protein is CASRRAANEKLFF. DNA for the CDR3: TGTGCCAGCCGCCGGGCAGCGAATGAAAAACTGTTTTTT.

The chain uses TRBV19 and TRBJ2-7, with TRBD2 matching over 7 bases. CDR3 size: 15 residues. From germline, CDR1 is LNHDA and CDR2 SQIVND (reference sequence). After removal of 6 bases from V and 5 bases from J, the junction contained 13 bases not matched to a gene. DNA for the CDR3: TGTGCCAGTAGCCCCCAACCCGGCCGGGAGGACGAGCAGTACTTC. Translated: CASSPQPGREDEQYF.

V usage is TRBV6-5 and J usage is TRBJ1-2, with TRBD1 matching over 9 bases. Germline values: CDR1 MNHEY, CDR2 SVGAGI. This CDR3 has 14 amino acids. After removal of 8 bases from V and 1 base from J, the junction contained 5 bases not matched to a gene. Written as DNA, the CDR3 is TGTGCCAGCGGACAGGGGACTGGTAACTATGGCTACACCTTC. Translated: CASGQGTGNYGYTF.

The chain uses TRBV7-3 and TRBJ1-1; D remains unclear. The V end was cut by 2 bases, the J end by 5 bases, with 12 bases between. This CDR3 is 14 amino acids long. Germline CDR1 and CDR2: SGHTA and FQGTGA. The CDR3: CASSLVRGLTEAFF. The CDR3 DNA sequence: TGTGCCAGCAGCTTAGTACGGGGTTTGACTGAAGCTTTCTTT.

This rearrangement joins TRBV11-2 to TRBJ2-3; the match to TRBD2 covers 9 bases. The V gene's germline CDR1 is SGHAT and CDR2 FQNNGV. V lost 5 bases and J lost 3; bases outside the gene matches: 9. This CDR3 is 16 amino acids long. The CDR3 DNA reads as TGTGCCAGCAGCCCCGTCGGACTAGCGTTGACAGATACGCAGTATTTT. Translation: CASSPVGLALTDTQYF. The full variable domain, in which reference TRBV11-2 and TRBJ2-3 provide the parts outside the CDR3, is EAGVAQSPRYKIIEKRQSVAFWCNPISGHATLYWYQQILGQGPKLLIQFQNNGVVDDSQLPKDRFSAERLKGVDSTLKIQPAKLEDSAVYLCASSPVGLALTDTQYFGPGTRLTVL.

The rearrangement links TRBV23-1 to TRBJ2-5; 9 nucleotides line up with TRBD1. The J call may not be correct, given that the DNA end is closer to TRBJ2-7. TRBV23-1 belongs to the ORF category, with a function that is uncertain. This CDR3 spans 15 amino acids. The CDR3 DNA reads as TGCGCCAGCAGTCGACCCGACAGGGGGTCCTACGAGCAGTACTTC. This sequence encodes CASSRPDRGSYEQYF.

The rearrangement links TRBV7-7 to TRBJ2-7; TRBD1 aligns across 8 bases. This CDR3 has 13 residues. Germline V gives CDR1 SSHAT, CDR2 FNYEAQ (reference sequence). J gave up 6 bases and V 5 bases, and 6 bases lay outside the gene matches. DNA for the CDR3: TGTGCCAGCAGCCGAGACAGGGGAGGCGAGCAGTACTTC. Protein product: CASSRDRGGEQYF.

The rearrangement uses TRBV6-1 and TRBJ2-3; possible D gene TRBD1, 6 bases. Germline CDR1 reads MNHNS; CDR2 reads SASEGT. The CDR3 runs 13 residues. V gave up 5 bases and J gave up 3 bases, with 9 bases separating them. This chain's CDR3 is CASSNTGTDTQYF. The DNA for the CDR3 is TGTGCCAGCAGTAACACAGGGACAGATACGCAGTATTTT.